The clone carrying this TCR beta chain was seen only a few times. This record comes from a study of T-cell reconstitution after alpha-beta-depleted transplantation in children. Germline CDR1 is MDHEN and CDR2 is SYDVKM. CDR3 size: 13 residues. The germline V and J ends were trimmed by 2 bases and 4 bases, with 8 bases remaining between them. It was with unique molecular identifiers that the TCRbeta library was prepared. MiXCR was run by TCRdb on the PCR reads, yielding one entry per CDR3 protein. The top ten clones hold approximately 1% of a sample with hundreds of thousands of distinct CDR3 sequences, approximately 17% of them seen once.

The chain carries TRBV28 and TRBJ1-2; D unclear. The sequence derives from a human donor who donated a stem cell graft to a child with acute myeloid leukemia. The sequences come from PBMCs from the stem cell graft donor, collected from the stem cell graft. CDR3 in amino acids: CASSLSGFYGYTF. The CDR3 DNA reads TGTGCCAGCAGTTTAAGCGGCTTCTATGGCTACACCTTC.